This passage covers 5 T cell receptor beta chains from one sample sequenced in a study of shared clonotypes between healthy human individuals. Clones were sequenced by immunoSEQ multiplex PCR, and TCRdb holds only the in-frame ones, with some missing. The sample has approximately 2.5 million clones, roughly nine tenths seen once. Sequenced: naive CD4+ T cells sorted from blood. The subset here: CD45RA+ positively selected. Receptors were obtained from a man in his late teens or twenties in good health.

This clone occurred a few times. One end of the junction fails to match germline, which may point to a read error. This rearrangement joins TRBV7-7 to TRBJ1-5; maybe TRBD1 (5 bases). The CDR3 extends over 14 amino acids. Germline V gene lookup returns CDR1 SSHAT and CDR2 FNYEAQ (reference sequence). In DNA form, the CDR3 reads TGTGCTAGCAGCATCCGACAGTACAATCAGCCCCAGCATTTT. Translated: CASSIRQYNQPQHF.

This clone was picked up one time. Other nucleotide sequences in the sample specify the same CDR3. The rearrangement uses TRBV7-9 and TRBJ2-5, with TRBD2 matching over 7 bases. Germline assignment: CDR1 SEHNR and CDR2 FQNEAQ (reference sequence). This CDR3 region has 14 residues. Trimming at V came to 3 bases and at J to 1 base, leaving 2 bases not matched to a gene. The CDR3 DNA reads as TGTGCCAGCAGCTTGGGGGGGATCCAAGAGACCCAGTACTTC. Residues: CASSLGGIQETQYF. Supplemented by reference TRBV7-9 and TRBJ2-5, the full variable domain reads DTGVSQNPRHKITKRGQNVTFRCDPISEHNRLYWYRQTLGQGPEFLTYFQNEAQLEKSRLLSDRFSAERPKGSFSTLEIQRTEQGDSAMYLCASSLGGIQETQYFGPGTRLLVL.

V is TRBV2 and J is TRBJ1-2; TRBD1 might be the D (5 bases). CDR1 SNHLY and CDR2 FYNNEI come from the germline V gene. V lost 6 bases and J 5 bases, leaving 16 bases between the germline ends. This CDR3 is built from 14 residues. This CDR3 reads CASSPDDRYYGYTF. In DNA form, the CDR3 reads TGTGCCAGCAGCCCCGACGACAGATATTATGGCTACACCTTC.

With respect to this clone: The same CDR3 is also encoded by other DNA sequences in this sample. The chain joins TRBV19 to TRBJ2-7; maybe TRBD1 (5 bases). CDR3 length equals 12 residues. Germline CDR1 and CDR2: LNHDA and SQIVND (reference sequence). Trimming stripped 1 base from V and 5 bases from J, with 6 bases between. CDR3 DNA sequence: TGTGCCAGTAGTATAGGCAGGGACGAGCAGTACTTC. Translation gives CASSIGRDEQYF.

This clone has only one observation. Other DNA sequences within the sample encode an identical CDR3. V usage is TRBV6-5 and J usage is TRBJ1-2; unclear D gene. Germline V gene data show CDR1 as MNHEY and CDR2 as SVGAGI. The length of the CDR3 is 14 residues. Trimming pared 2 bases from V and 5 bases from J, leaving 12 bases between. Written as DNA, the CDR3 is TGTGCCAGCAGTTACAGTACCGCACTTTATGGCTACACCTTC. This encodes CASSYSTALYGYTF.